This TCR beta chain was sequenced during a study of regulatory T cells in long-lasting Graves disease (dated by TCRdb to 2020 to 2023). In the study overall: Patients with newly diagnosed Graves' disease had been on antithyroid drugs for under 3 months. This study used TCR sequencing and RNA sequencing of peripheral blood to compare persistent Graves' disease patients against newly diagnosed Graves' disease patients. The study took place in China and was registered as a clinical trial. A total of about 35 samples underwent TCR sequencing: 13 from persistent and some 20 from newly diagnosed Graves' disease patients.

Libraries were constructed by multiplex PCR. The data were produced on an Illumina HiSeq 4000. To build TCR beta libraries, CDR3 regions were amplified by Arm-PCR using iRepertoire HTBI primers. Gel purification was performed on PCR products prior to sequencing. The study's own analysis went as follows. Gene usage analysis of CDR3 amino acid clonotypes relied on the 60 to 65 TRBV and 12 to 15 TRBJ segments identified across samples. COPE and FqMerger were used to merge filtered high-quality paired reads into contigs. BLAST was used to align contigs to IMGT TRBV, TRBD and TRBJ reference genes, with CDR3 defined following IMGT. Clonotypes above 0.1% frequency were classified as highly expanded clones. Repertoire diversity was measured by Shannon entropy, and V-J evenness by the Gini coefficient. A clonotype was considered public if more than one individual shared it. TCRdb reanalyzed the raw reads on its own, using fastp at Q25 for trimming and MiXCR for clone calling, and kept in-frame beta chains. All rows with the same CDR3 protein become a single entry with the most common DNA and genes. These V and J calls rely on TCRdb rather than the paper's analysis. In this sample the table shows 450,000 to 700,000 distinct CDR3 sequences, about 13% of which occur a single time. The biggest ten clones account for roughly a tenth of the sample.

Germline trimming: 1 base from V, 6 bases from J; junction bases outside gene matches: 7. Reading from cysteine to phenylalanine, the CDR3 counts 15 amino acids. CDR3 DNA is the only sequence kept; it has 45 bases, read in frame from the first base. Per the publication, the time point label means: newly diagnosed GD, antithyroid drugs for less than 3 months. RNA was extracted from PBMCs in TRIzol for both TCR sequencing and RNA sequencing. The diagnosis of Graves' disease followed American Thyroid Association guidelines. Patients for the study were recruited at an endocrinology department in Xi'an, China. Each patient gave approximately 10 milliliters of peripheral blood, collected in an EDTA anticoagulant tube. Ficoll Paque Plus density gradient separation was used to isolate PBMCs, and no further T cell sorting was performed. An Agilent 2100 Bioanalyzer and agarose gel were used to check RNA quality, while a NanoDrop 2000 measured RNA concentration.

The table lists this clonotype with many counts. The antigen this receptor binds is unknown. Qualities for individual bases were not recorded, and no much larger clone is one base off. The full study reports these points: Persistent disease showed preferential use of TRBV28, TRBJ1-2 and TRBJ2-5, whereas newly diagnosed disease favored TRBV20-1 and TRBJ2-1. The small sample size was acknowledged by the authors as a limitation that may reduce accuracy. Compared with newly diagnosed patients, patients with persistent Graves' disease had lower TCR Shannon entropy and fewer highly expanded clones, which suggests clonal expansion. Sequencing and analysis were restricted to the TCR beta chain. Peripheral blood alone was examined, since thyroid tissue, which constituted the primary lesion, could not be accessed. Persistent patients shared more public clonotypes among themselves (around 2,500) than newly diagnosed patients did (roughly 910).

The sample also formed part of further work on T cells in Graves' hyperthyroidism and ophthalmopathy. Per that second paper: Graves' hyperthyroidism was defined as stable when no progression to ophthalmopathy occurred over 18 months of follow-up. Hyperthyroidism patients were newly diagnosed, had a disease duration of under 2 months, and were aged 18 to 65 years. Patients with uncontrolled infections, other autoimmune diseases, pregnancy or lactation were excluded. Diagnoses were established on the basis of clinical symptoms, serum thyroxine and TRAb, thyroid ultrasound, and orbital computed tomography. A first-round RT-PCR of the TCR CDR3 used the HTBI primer set with the Qiagen OneStep RT-PCR kit. Most expanded thyroid clonotypes (frequency above 0.001) were also detected in blood, a finding suggesting that blood repertoires may reflect thyroid immune responses. A model built on a 13 V-J signature distinguished ophthalmopathy from stable hyperthyroidism, reaching about 89% sensitivity and around 81% specificity in cross-validation and 80%/75% in testing. In validation, the model predicted progression to ophthalmopathy a median of around six months before onset, with 65% to 71% sensitivity and 72.22% specificity. A discovery cohort of about a hundred patients, 43 with Graves' ophthalmopathy and 57 with stable Graves' hyperthyroidism, was used to find distinguishing TCR V-J signatures. Prospective prediction of ophthalmopathy was tested in an independent validation cohort of 18 to 20 hyperthyroidism patients and some 17 patients who later progressed to ophthalmopathy. For training and testing, the roughly 97 patients in the discovery cohort were randomly divided in a 7:3 ratio. The study also compared thyroid tissue and blood T-cell repertoires from more than five Graves' hyperthyroidism patients. After blood sampling, hyperthyroidism patients were treated with methimazole at a starting dose of 30 mg daily, and ophthalmopathy patients were treated with high-dose intravenous methylprednisolone. The libraries were constructed in a second round of multiplex PCR and then size-selected and purified. The libraries were sequenced on an Illumina HiSeq2000 using paired-end 100 bp reads. Raw data were processed with SOAPnuke, discarding reads with adapters, uncalled bases, mean Phred below 15, or no exact constant-primer or identifier match. High-quality paired reads were merged with COPE v1.2.5, and unique nucleotide sequences were defined as clonotypes. Clonotypes were aligned to IMGT TRBV, TRBD and TRBJ reference segments using MiTCR v1.1. The analysis was restricted to V-J combinations with a frequency above 0.0001, which together covered about 99% of the repertoires. The TCS score was defined as F50 (clonal expansion) divided by E x V (chaos), with BLOSUM62-based TCRdist calculated between CDR3 peptides within each V-J. Welch's t-statistics and random forest reduced fewer than 550 V-J features to under 15, which were used in a naive Bayes classifier (R e1071). No statistical method was used to set the sample size in advance, and investigators knew the group allocation. The paper describes TCR Vbeta CDR3 sequencing of around 140 peripheral blood samples, made up of roughly 45 ophthalmopathy patients, some 76 hyperthyroidism patients and 17 progressor patients.

The chain is assembled from TRBV12-3 or TRBV12-4 and TRBJ2-3, and 7 junctional nucleotides match TRBD2. The sequencing used peripheral blood mononuclear cells (PBMCs), collected at new diagnosis, from a patient treated with antithyroid drugs. The TCR comes from a man aged 25-40 years with Graves disease. Donor details come from another sample of the same person, matched by shared clones. DNA sequence: TGTGCCAGCAGTTTAGATCGGAGCGGGACTGATACGCAGTATTTT. It is translated as CASSLDRSGTDTQYF.